The 21 T cell receptor beta chains listed next were all sequenced from one sample in a study of vaccination effects on CD4 cells after COVID-19. Viral peptide pool expansion of antigen-specific CD4+ T cells preceded sequencing in the ViraFEST assay. Once cultured for about 9 days, the cells underwent separation to obtain CD4+ T cells. Nucleocapsid antibodies were negative in the vaccine recipients, who had never had SARS-CoV-2 infection. The antigens for these receptors are not known. The table came from immunoSEQ multiplex PCR; TCRdb's copy has only in-frame clones and leaves some out. The sample lists approximately 30,000 clones; more than 60% were seen once. The material was CD4+ T cells from PBMCs cultured with SARS-CoV-2 spike peptides, obtained before COVID-19 vaccination. The receptors were gathered from a human donor who received a COVID-19 vaccine.

The genes are TRBV28 and TRBJ1-2; a weak D match, TRBD1 (5 bases). The V gene lost 4 bases and the J gene lost 4 bases, with 13 bases spanning the gap. Per the germline V gene, CDR1 is MDHEN and CDR2 is SYDVKM. The CDR3 has 14 amino acids. The CDR3 loop reads CASSYFDRVYGYTF. The CDR3 DNA reads as TGTGCCAGCAGTTACTTCGACAGAGTCTATGGCTACACCTTC.

J is TRBJ2-3 and V is TRBV4-3; D is uncertain. CDR1 is LGHNA and CDR2 is YSLEER in the germline V gene. Trimming left V 0 bases short and J 2 bases short, with 9 bases between. The CDR3 is 15 amino acids. CDR3 sequence (DNA): TGCGCCAGCAGCCAAGATAGCACCGTCACAGATACGCAGTATTTT. This translates into CASSQDSTVTDTQYF.

In its sample, this clone ranks as large. DNA for the CDR3: TGCACCAGCAGCGAAGTAGCCCGGGCCGAGGGAGAGACCCAGTACTTC. It translates to CTSSEVARAEGETQYF. The chain carries TRBV1 and TRBJ2-5; whether TRBD2, the table's D call, matches the DNA was not checked. TRBV1 is designated a pseudogene. This CDR3 has 16 residues.

The rearrangement joins TRBV19 to TRBJ2-2; the D gene is possibly TRBD1 (6 bases). V lost 0 bases, J lost 1 base, and 9 bases lay in between. Per the germline V gene, CDR1 is LNHDA and CDR2 is SQIVND (reference sequence). The CDR3 extends over 16 amino acids. The CDR3 DNA is TGTGCCAGTAGTATAGAGCCGGGACAGAACACCGGGGAGCTGTTTTTT. Translated: CASSIEPGQNTGELFF.

The gene calls are TRBV19 and TRBJ2-3; 8 bases are shared with TRBD2. V shed 5 bases, J shed 0 bases, and the junction held 4 bases outside the gene matches. The germline V gene encodes CDR1 LNHDA and CDR2 SQIVND (reference sequence). This CDR3 contains 15 residues. The CDR3 loop is CASSSVAGSTDTQYF. The CDR3 DNA follows: TGTGCCAGTAGTTCCGTAGCGGGGAGCACAGATACGCAGTATTTT.

As DNA, the CDR3 is TGTGCCAGCAGTGAAGCCGACCAGGCCGCCCTCCACTTT. As protein: CASSEADQAALHF. The V and J genes are TRBV6-1 and TRBJ1-6; D is unresolved. V lost 0 bases to trimming and J lost 14 bases, with 11 bases between them. The CDR3 sequence is 13 residues long. Germline loops: CDR1 MNHNS, CDR2 SASEGT.

This clone has only one observation. The chain recombines TRBV4-2 with TRBJ2-3; D not certain. The V and J ends lost 4 bases and 1 base respectively, with 15 bases between them. This CDR3 is 16 amino acids long. In germline, CDR1 is LGHNA, CDR2 YNFKEQ. The DNA for the CDR3 is TGTGCCAGCAGCCCACAGACTGGGTTGGGCACAGATACGCAGTATTTT. Protein: CASSPQTGLGTDTQYF.

V gene TRBV6-2 or TRBV6-3 combines with J gene TRBJ2-5; 7 bases agree with TRBD1. This CDR3 contains 16 residues. Germline trimming cut 6 bases from V and 2 bases from J; bases unmatched to any gene: 12. The germline V gene encodes CDR1 MNHEY and CDR2 SVGEGT. CDR3 DNA: TGTGCCAGCAGCCAACCCCCGGGACAGAGACAAGAGACCCAGTACTTC. It yields the protein CASSQPPGQRQETQYF.

The rearrangement links TRBV12-3 or TRBV12-4 to TRBJ1-3; tentatively, D is TRBD1 (6 bases). Trimming removed 6 bases from V and 4 bases from J, with 7 bases in between. There are 12 residues in the CDR3. CDR3: CASRGQGNTIYF. CDR3 nucleotide sequence: TGTGCCAGCAGGGGACAAGGAAACACCATATATTTT.

Concerning this clone: Other DNA variants within this sample encode the same CDR3. The rearrangement links TRBV5-1 to TRBJ2-5; no definite D call. CDR3 size: 12 residues. Trimming pared 0 bases from V and 1 base from J, leaving 1 base between. The germline gives CDR1 SGHRS, CDR2 YFSETQ. As DNA, the CDR3 is TGCGCCAGCAGCTTGGGCCAAGAGACCCAGTACTTC. Its translation is CASSLGQETQYF.

The chain combines TRBV3-1 (or the pseudogene TRBV3-2) with TRBJ2-1; possible D gene TRBD2, 5 bases. There are 16 residues in the CDR3. V was pared by 0 bases and J by 4 bases, with 13 bases between. The germline CDR1 and CDR2 sequences are LGHDT and YNNKEL (reference sequence). The CDR3 DNA follows: TGTGCCAGCAGCCAAGATATAAGGCGGGCGTACAATGAGCAGTTCTTC. Its protein product is CASSQDIRRAYNEQFF.

The chain has TRBV19 and TRBJ1-4; TRBD1 might be the D (6 bases). Trimming took off 4 bases at V and 12 bases at J, with 9 bases between the two ends. The CDR3 sequence is 11 residues long. The V gene's germline CDR1 is LNHDA and CDR2 SQIVND (reference sequence). The DNA for the CDR3 is TGTGCCAGTAGTAACAGGGACGAACTGTTTTTT. This sequence encodes CASSNRDELFF.

This clone turned up a few times. This chain links TRBV6-2 or TRBV6-3 with TRBJ2-7; D not resolved. The length of the CDR3 is 15 residues. V was trimmed by 0 bases and J by 1 base, leaving 10 bases between them. Germline assignment: CDR1 MNHEY and CDR2 SVGEGT. CDR3 residues: CASSYSQMASYEQYF. CDR3 DNA sequence: TGTGCCAGCAGTTACTCGCAGATGGCATCCTACGAGCAGTACTTC.

This chain connects TRBV6-5 to TRBJ2-5; D call uncertain. CDR1 and CDR2 from the germline V gene are MNHEY and SVGAGI. CDR3 length: 16 amino acids. V was pared by 0 bases and J by 5 bases, with 16 bases between. The CDR3 sequence: CASSYSGPYNGETQYF. The CDR3 DNA follows: TGTGCCAGCAGTTACTCAGGGCCTTACAACGGGGAGACCCAGTACTTC.

This chain's CDR3 is CASSSLLNGYTF. The CDR3 DNA sequence: TGTGCCAGCAGTTCATTACTGAATGGCTACACCTTC. This chain links TRBV28 with TRBJ1-2, with no clear D. Germline V CDR1 and CDR2: MDHEN, SYDVKM. The V and J ends lost 4 bases and 6 bases respectively, with 9 bases between them. There are 12 residues in the CDR3.

V is TRBV2 and J is TRBJ2-1; either TRBD1 or TRBD2 may supply D (5 bases each). The CDR3 is 15 amino acids. The V gene's germline CDR1 is SNHLY and CDR2 FYNNEI. Trimming took off 6 bases at V and 0 bases at J, with 12 bases between the two ends. The CDR3 bases are TGTGCCAGCAGCGGGACGAGATTCTCCTACAATGAGCAGTTCTTC. Encoded protein: CASSGTRFSYNEQFF. The full variable domain, with the rest looked up from reference TRBV2 and TRBJ2-1, is EPEVTQTPSHQVTQMGQEVILRCVPISNHLYFYWYRQILGQKVEFLVSFYNNEISEKSEIFDDQFSVERPDGSNFTLKIRSTKLEDSAMYFCASSGTRFSYNEQFFGPGTRLTVL.

The chain uses TRBV7-2 and TRBJ2-1, with unresolved D. CDR3 length: 11 residues. V lost 3 bases to trimming and J lost 8 bases, with 5 bases between them. Per the germline V gene, CDR1 is SGHTA and CDR2 is FQGNSA. The CDR3 loop is CASSFIDEQFF. The CDR3 bases are TGTGCCAGCAGCTTTATCGATGAGCAGTTCTTC.

V usage is TRBV6-5 and J usage is TRBJ1-2; 8 bases map to TRBD1. Germline V CDR1 and CDR2: MNHEY, SVGAGI. Trimming removed 7 bases from V and 8 bases from J; junction bases left unmatched: 6. The CDR3 runs to 12 residues. The chain's CDR3 is CASNDRGGGYTF. The CDR3, as DNA: TGTGCCAGCAACGACAGGGGAGGCGGCTACACCTTC.

The rearrangement joins TRBV28 to TRBJ2-5; 8 bases fit TRBD1. This CDR3 is built from 16 residues. V gave up 5 bases and J gave up 5 bases; unmatched junction bases: 13. Germline values: CDR1 MDHEN, CDR2 SYDVKM. The CDR3, as DNA: TGTGCCAGCAGTCCGAGGAACCAGGGGGCGGGCGAGACCCAGTACTTC. It is translated as CASSPRNQGAGETQYF.

A single count supports this clone. The chain employs TRBV6-1 and TRBJ2-7; D perhaps matches TRBD1 (5 bases). V dropped 2 bases and J dropped 1 base, with 9 bases sitting between them. The CDR3 sequence is 14 residues long. Looked up from germline, CDR1 is MNHNS and CDR2 is SASEGT. The CDR3 DNA sequence: TGTGCCAGCAGTGAACTAACAGGTTCCTACGAGCAGTACTTC. It encodes CASSELTGSYEQYF.

The chain employs TRBV15 and TRBJ2-1; D unresolved. The CDR3 is 16 residues long. Per germline, CDR1 LNHNV and CDR2 YYDKDF (reference sequence). V was clipped by 0 bases and J by 2 bases, with 11 bases between them. CDR3 in DNA: TGTGCCACCAGCAGAGATTTCCTCCCCCCCTACAATGAGCAGTTCTTC. It is translated as CATSRDFLPPYNEQFF.